This T cell receptor (beta chain) was sequenced during a study of cytomegalovirus exposure and HLA in healthy donors. Study as a whole: An earlier analysis found fewer than 140 million unique TCR beta sequences from about 190 million T cells.

Vbeta (60) and Jbeta (13) primers were used in the PCR. Per the original data handling: About 10 million of tens of millions of unique TCR beta chains were shared, per a later count. The table came from immunoSEQ multiplex PCR; TCRdb's copy has only in-frame clones and leaves some out. Clone size and V and J calls were adopted from that table, with D and trimming inferred from the DNA. Of under 150,000 clones in the sample, 78% were seen once. CDR1 and CDR2 from the germline V gene are SGDLS and YYNGEE. The CDR3 totals 15 residues. Trimming took off 4 bases at V and 6 bases at J, with 17 bases between the two ends. The study's findings and limits: Immune exposure information comprised only CMV serostatus.

A remark on this clone: Its antigen remains unidentified.

The chain carries TRBV9 and TRBJ2-1, with D perhaps TRBD2 (7 bases). The source of this sequence is a woman in her forties in good health and CMV-seropositive. Sequenced input: PBMCs. For the CDR3, the DNA is TGTGCCAGCAGCTTAAAGGGGGGGGAACTCAATGAGCAGTTCTTC. It translates to CASSLKGGELNEQFF.